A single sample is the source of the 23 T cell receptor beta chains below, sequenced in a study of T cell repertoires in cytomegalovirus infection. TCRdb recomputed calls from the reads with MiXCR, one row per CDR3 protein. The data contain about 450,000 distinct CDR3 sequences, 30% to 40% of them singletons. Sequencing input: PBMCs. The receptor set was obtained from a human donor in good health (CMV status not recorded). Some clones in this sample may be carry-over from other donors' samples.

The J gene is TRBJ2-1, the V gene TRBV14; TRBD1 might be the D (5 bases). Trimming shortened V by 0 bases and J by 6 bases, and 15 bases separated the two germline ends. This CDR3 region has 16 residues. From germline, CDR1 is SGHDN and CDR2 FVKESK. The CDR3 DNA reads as TGTGCCAGCAGCCAAGATAGGGGCATCCTGTCCAATGAGCAGTTCTTC. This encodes CASSQDRGILSNEQFF. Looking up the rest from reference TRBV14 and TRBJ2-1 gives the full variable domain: EAGVTQFPSHSVIEKGQTVTLRCDPISGHDNLYWYRRVMGKEIKFLLHFVKESKQDESGMPNNRFLAERTGGTYSTLKVQPAELEDSGVYFCASSQDRGILSNEQFFGPGTRLTVL.

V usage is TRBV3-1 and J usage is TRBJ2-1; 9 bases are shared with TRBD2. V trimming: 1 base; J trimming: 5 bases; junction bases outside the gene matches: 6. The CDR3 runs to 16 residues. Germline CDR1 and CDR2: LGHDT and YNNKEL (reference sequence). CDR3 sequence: CASSQGIAGVNNEQFF. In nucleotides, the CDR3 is TGTGCCAGCAGCCAAGGAATAGCGGGGGTTAACAATGAGCAGTTCTTC.

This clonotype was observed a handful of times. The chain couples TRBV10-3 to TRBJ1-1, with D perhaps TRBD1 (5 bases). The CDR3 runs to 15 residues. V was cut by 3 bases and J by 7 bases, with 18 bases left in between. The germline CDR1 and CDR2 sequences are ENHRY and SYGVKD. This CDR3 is CAISEQAGRFYEAFF. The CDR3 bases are TGTGCCATCAGTGAACAAGCAGGGAGATTCTATGAAGCTTTCTTT.

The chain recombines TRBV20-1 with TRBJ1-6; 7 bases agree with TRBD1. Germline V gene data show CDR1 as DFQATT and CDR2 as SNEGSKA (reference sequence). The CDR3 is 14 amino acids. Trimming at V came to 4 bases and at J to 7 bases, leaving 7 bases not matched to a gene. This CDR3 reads CSATPGTANSPLHF. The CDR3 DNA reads TGCAGTGCTACCCCCGGGACAGCGAATTCACCCCTCCACTTT.

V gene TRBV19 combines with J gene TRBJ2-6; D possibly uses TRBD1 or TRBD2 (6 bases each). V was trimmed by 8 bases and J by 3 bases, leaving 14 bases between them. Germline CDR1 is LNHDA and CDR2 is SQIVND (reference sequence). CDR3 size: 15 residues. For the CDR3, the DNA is TGTGCCAGTGGCACGGGGGCGAATGGGGCCAACGTCCTGACTTTC. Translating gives CASGTGANGANVLTF. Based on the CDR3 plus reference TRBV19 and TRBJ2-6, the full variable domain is DGGITQSPKYLFRKEGQNVTLSCEQNLNHDAMYWYRQDPGQGLRLIYYSQIVNDFQKGDIAEGYSVSREKKESFPLTVTSAQKNPTAFYLCASGTGANGANVLTFGAGSRLTVL.

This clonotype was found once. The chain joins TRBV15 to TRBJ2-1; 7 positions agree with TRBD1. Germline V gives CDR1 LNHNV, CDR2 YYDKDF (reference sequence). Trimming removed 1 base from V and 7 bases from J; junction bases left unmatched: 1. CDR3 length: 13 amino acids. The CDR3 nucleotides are TGTGCCACCAGCAGAGGCAGGGGGAATGAGCAGTTCTTC. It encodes CATSRGRGNEQFF.

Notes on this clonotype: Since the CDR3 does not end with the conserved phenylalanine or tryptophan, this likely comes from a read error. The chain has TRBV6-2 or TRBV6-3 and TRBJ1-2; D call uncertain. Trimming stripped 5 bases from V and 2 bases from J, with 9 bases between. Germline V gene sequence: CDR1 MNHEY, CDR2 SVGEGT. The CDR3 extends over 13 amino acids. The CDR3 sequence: CASSLDYNYGYTL. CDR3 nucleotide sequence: TGTGCCAGCAGTCTCGATTACAACTATGGCTACACCTTA.

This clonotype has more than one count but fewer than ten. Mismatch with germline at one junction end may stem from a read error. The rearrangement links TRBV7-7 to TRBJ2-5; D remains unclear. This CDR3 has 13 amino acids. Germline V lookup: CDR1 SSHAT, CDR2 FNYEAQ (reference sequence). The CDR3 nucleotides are TGTGCTAGCAGCTTAGATTCTTCCGAGACCCAGTACTTC. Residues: CASSLDSSETQYF.

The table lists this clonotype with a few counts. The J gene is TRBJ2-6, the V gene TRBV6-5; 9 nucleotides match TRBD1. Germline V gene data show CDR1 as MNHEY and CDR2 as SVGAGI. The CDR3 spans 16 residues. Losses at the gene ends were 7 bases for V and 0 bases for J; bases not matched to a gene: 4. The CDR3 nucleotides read TGTGCCAGCAAAGAGACAGGGGGCTCTGGGGCCAACGTCCTGACTTTC. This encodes CASKETGGSGANVLTF.

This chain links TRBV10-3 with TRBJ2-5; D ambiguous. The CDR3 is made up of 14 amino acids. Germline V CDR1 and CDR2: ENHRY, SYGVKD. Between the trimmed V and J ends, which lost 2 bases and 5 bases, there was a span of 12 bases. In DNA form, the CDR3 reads TGTGCCATCAGTGAGCTGGGGAAGGTCGAGACCCAGTACTTC. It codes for CAISELGKVETQYF.

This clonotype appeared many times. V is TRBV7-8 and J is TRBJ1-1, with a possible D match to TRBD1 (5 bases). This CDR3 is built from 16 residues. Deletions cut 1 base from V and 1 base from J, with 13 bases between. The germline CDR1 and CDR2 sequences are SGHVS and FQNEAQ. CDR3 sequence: CASSLGTTDQNTEAFF. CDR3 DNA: TGTGCCAGCAGCTTAGGAACGACAGACCAGAACACTGAAGCTTTCTTT. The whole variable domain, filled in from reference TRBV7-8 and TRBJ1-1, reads GAGVSQSPRYKVAKRGQDVALRCDPISGHVSLFWYQQALGQGPEFLTYFQNEAQLDKSGLPSDRFFAERPEGSVSTLKIQRTQQEDSAVYLCASSLGTTDQNTEAFFGQGTRLTVV.

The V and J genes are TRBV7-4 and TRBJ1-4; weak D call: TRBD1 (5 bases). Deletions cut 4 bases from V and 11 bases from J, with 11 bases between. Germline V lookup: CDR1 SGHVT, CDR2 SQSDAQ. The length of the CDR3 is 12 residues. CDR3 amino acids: CASSSVQEKLFF. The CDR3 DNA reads TGTGCCAGCAGCTCCGTACAGGAGAAACTGTTTTTT.

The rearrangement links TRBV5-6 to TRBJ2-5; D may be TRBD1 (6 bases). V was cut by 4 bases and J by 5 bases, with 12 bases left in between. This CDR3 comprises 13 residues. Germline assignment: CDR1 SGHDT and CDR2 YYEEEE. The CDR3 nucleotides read TGTGCCAGCAGCCTCAGGGGATGGGAGACCCAGTACTTC. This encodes CASSLRGWETQYF. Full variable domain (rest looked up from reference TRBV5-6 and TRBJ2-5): DAGVTQSPTHLIKTRGQQVTLRCSPKSGHDTVSWYQQALGQGPQFIFQYYEEEERQRGNFPDRFSGHQFPNYSSELNVNALLLGDSALYLCASSLRGWETQYFGPGTRLLVL.

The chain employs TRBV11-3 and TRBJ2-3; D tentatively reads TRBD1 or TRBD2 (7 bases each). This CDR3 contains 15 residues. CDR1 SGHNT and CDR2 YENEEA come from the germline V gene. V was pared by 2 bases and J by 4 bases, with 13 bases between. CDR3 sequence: CASSLPGGGPDTQYF. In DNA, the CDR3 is TGTGCCAGCAGCTTACCAGGGGGAGGGCCAGATACGCAGTATTTT.

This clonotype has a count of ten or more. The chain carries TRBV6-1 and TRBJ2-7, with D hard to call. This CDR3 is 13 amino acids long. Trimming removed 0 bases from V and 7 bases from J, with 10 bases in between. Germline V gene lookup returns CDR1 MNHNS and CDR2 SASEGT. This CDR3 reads CASSEAPYVEQYF. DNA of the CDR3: TGTGCCAGCAGTGAAGCGCCCTACGTGGAGCAGTACTTC.

The CDR3 is CASRLGAGRTEAFF. The CDR3, as DNA: TGTGCCAGCCGCCTAGGTGCAGGGAGGACTGAAGCTTTCTTT. The chain combines TRBV28 with TRBJ1-1, with D maybe TRBD1 (5 bases). The germline gives CDR1 MDHEN, CDR2 SYDVKM. The CDR3 loop spans 14 amino acids. V was pared by 8 bases and J by 5 bases, with 18 bases between.

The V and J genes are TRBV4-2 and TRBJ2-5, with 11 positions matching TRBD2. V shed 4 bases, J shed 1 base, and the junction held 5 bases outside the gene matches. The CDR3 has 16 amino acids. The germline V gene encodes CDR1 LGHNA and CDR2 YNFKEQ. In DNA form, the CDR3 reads TGTGCCAGCAGCCGAACTAGCGGGGGCACCCAAGAGACCCAGTACTTC. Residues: CASSRTSGGTQETQYF.

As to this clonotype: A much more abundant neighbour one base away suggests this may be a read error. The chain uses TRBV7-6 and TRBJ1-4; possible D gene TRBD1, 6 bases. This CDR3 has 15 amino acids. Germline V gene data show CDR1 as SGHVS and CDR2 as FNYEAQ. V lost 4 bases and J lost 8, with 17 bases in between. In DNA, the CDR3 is TGTGCCAGCAGCTCATCAGGGGCGCAGGTGGAAAAACTGTTTTTT. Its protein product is CASSSSGAQVEKLFF.

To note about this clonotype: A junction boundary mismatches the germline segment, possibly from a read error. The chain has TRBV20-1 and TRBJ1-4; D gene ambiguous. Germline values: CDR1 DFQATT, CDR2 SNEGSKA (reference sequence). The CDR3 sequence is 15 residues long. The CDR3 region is CSSREERRNYEKLFF. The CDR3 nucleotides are TGCAGTTCTAGAGAAGAGCGACGGAACTATGAAAAACTGTTTTTT.

The CDR3 coding sequence is TGCGCCAGCGACCCGGGACTCCAGCCGGCCGAGCAGTACTTC. It is translated as CASDPGLQPAEQYF. The chain joins TRBV5-1 to TRBJ2-7; tentative D call: TRBD2 (6 bases). V shed 7 bases and J shed 6 bases, with 20 bases lying between them. CDR1 and CDR2 (germline): SGHRS, YFSETQ. The CDR3 extends over 14 amino acids.

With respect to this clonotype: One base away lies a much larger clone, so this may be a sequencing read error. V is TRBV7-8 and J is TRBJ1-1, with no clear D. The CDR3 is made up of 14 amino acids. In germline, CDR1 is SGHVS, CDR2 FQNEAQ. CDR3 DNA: TGTGCCAGCAGCTCAGACACCCTGAACACTGAATCTTTCTTT. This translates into CASSSDTLNTESFF. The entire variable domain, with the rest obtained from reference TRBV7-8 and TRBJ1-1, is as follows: GAGVSQSPRYKVAKRGQDVALRCDPISGHVSLFWYQQALGQGPEFLTYFQNEAQLDKSGLPSDRFFAERPEGSVSTLKIQRTQQEDSAVYLCASSSDTLNTESFFGQGTRLTVV.

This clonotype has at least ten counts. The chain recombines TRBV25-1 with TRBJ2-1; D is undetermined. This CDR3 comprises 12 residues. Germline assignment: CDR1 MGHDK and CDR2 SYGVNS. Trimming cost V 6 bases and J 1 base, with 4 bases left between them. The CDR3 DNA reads TGTGCCAGCAGGGCTTCCTACAATGAGCAGTTCTTC. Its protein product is CASRASYNEQFF.

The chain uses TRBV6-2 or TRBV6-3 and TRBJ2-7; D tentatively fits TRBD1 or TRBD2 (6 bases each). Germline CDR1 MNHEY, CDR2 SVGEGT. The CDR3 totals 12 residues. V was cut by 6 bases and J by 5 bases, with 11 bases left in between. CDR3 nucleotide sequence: TGTGCCAGCAGGCGGGACACCCACGAGCAGTACTTC. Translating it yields CASRRDTHEQYF.